Reported below is one T cell receptor (beta chain). The target of this receptor is not known. No base-level quality is on record; no much larger clone is a single base apart. This sample was taken from a study of T cell repertoires in urothelial bladder cancer (dated by TCRdb to between 2018 and 2021). With respect to the entire study: Of the approximately 12 resected lesions, three were clinical stage cT0, three were cTa, three were cT1 and three were cT2 or greater. The study compared TCR repertoire clonality in bladder tumors with that in benign bladder inflammation. Some 13 patients with bladder lesions who were undergoing transurethral resection were prospectively identified. About a dozen resected bladder lesions were studied, comprising urothelial carcinoma (UC+) and benign (UC-) specimens. Study-wide findings and limitations: Urothelial carcinoma specimens had a median of 5,569 T cells, fewer than the median of around 26,000 seen in benign specimens. A single T-cell clone reached up to about 15% of infiltrating lymphocytes in carcinoma specimens, compared with about 2.1% in benign specimens. Median tumor infiltrating lymphocyte percentage was around 1.8% in carcinoma specimens and around 12% in benign specimens.

At transurethral resection, specimens of the bladder lesions were collected and then stored at -80C. DNA was isolated from bladder specimens obtained during transurethral resection. The TCR beta chain CDR3 region was sequenced with the immunoSEQ assay. As for the original processing: For every specimen, the T-cell fraction, clonal dominance and maximum TCR clone frequency were calculated. The table was pulled from immuneACCESS by TCRdb, which kept in-frame rearrangements only. Such tables lose some clones; where checked, under half of the loss comes from unresolved V genes, and the rest has no known cause. D and trimming were read from the DNA, whereas the V and J calls and clone size are those reported in that table. Recorded for this sample are over a thousand clones; 70% of them occurred a single time. The ten largest account for less than 35% of the sample. Unmatched junction bases come to 7, with V trimmed by 4 bases and J by 3 bases. CDR1 is given as MNHNS and CDR2 as SASEGT, both from the germline V gene. The CDR3 numbers 16 residues from cysteine through phenylalanine. Only the CDR3 part of the read is kept: 48 bases, read in frame from the first base.

The chain was built from TRBV6-1 and TRBJ2-3; 10 central bases correspond to TRBD2. Sequenced material: tumor-infiltrating cells from bladder cancer. The TCR was taken from a human donor with urothelial carcinoma. The CDR3 loop reads CASSVSSGSFTDTQYF. DNA sequence: TGTGCCAGCAGTGTTTCTAGCGGGAGTTTTACAGATACGCAGTATTTT.